These T cell receptor beta chains were read from a single sample in a study of cytomegalovirus exposure and HLA in healthy donors. Clones were sequenced by immunoSEQ multiplex PCR, and TCRdb holds only the in-frame ones, with some missing. The sample has 160,000 or so clones; just under 90% are singletons. The sequenced sample consisted of PBMCs. These receptors originate from a woman aged 25 to 39 in good health and CMV-seronegative. The CDR3 runs from the conserved cysteine through the conserved F or W. Fields, in order: V gene, J gene, CDR3 protein.

v_gene: TRBV19
j_gene: TRBJ2-2
CDR3aa: CASSRRQGFTGELFF

v_gene: TRBV7-8
j_gene: TRBJ1-1
CDR3aa: CATKPRVLIGAFF

v_gene: TRBV10-3
j_gene: TRBJ2-7
CDR3aa: CAISEDRDWLQYF

v_gene: TRBV27
j_gene: TRBJ1-1
CDR3aa: CATQFSAVGGSEAFF

v_gene: TRBV4-3
j_gene: TRBJ2-6
CDR3aa: CASSQDLLGAGANVLTF

v_gene: TRBV7-9
j_gene: TRBJ1-1
CDR3aa: CASSHRSQGRTEAFF

v_gene: TRBV2
j_gene: TRBJ2-3
CDR3aa: CASSRDRGTDTQYF

v_gene: TRBV27
j_gene: TRBJ1-2
CDR3aa: CASSFRSQADANYGYTF

v_gene: TRBV6-1
j_gene: TRBJ1-1
CDR3aa: CASSGNENTEAFF

v_gene: TRBV5-1
j_gene: TRBJ1-1
CDR3aa: CASSSGTGVLDTEAFF

v_gene: TRBV5-1
j_gene: TRBJ1-1
CDR3aa: CASSPGTLGPEAFF

v_gene: TRBV5-1
j_gene: TRBJ1-1
CDR3aa: CASSERTGATEAFF

v_gene: TRBV7-9
j_gene: TRBJ2-5
CDR3aa: CASSLARNEETQYF

v_gene: TRBV6-1
j_gene: TRBJ1-4
CDR3aa: CASNTGRGNEKLFF

v_gene: TRBV27
j_gene: TRBJ2-1
CDR3aa: CASSLAGLTYNEQFF

v_gene: TRBV11-2
j_gene: TRBJ1-1
CDR3aa: CASSLGRTGTAEAFF

v_gene: TRBV7-9
j_gene: TRBJ1-6
CDR3aa: CASRLKGAGNSPLHF

v_gene: TRBV9
j_gene: TRBJ1-3
CDR3aa: CASSVEQGGNTIYF

v_gene: TRBV2
j_gene: TRBJ1-1
CDR3aa: CASRWTALNTEAFF

v_gene: TRBV10-1
j_gene: TRBJ2-1
CDR3aa: CASSRAGGPVGEQFF

v_gene: TRBV9
j_gene: TRBJ1-6
CDR3aa: CASSVEGTGYSPLHF

v_gene: TRBV6-1
j_gene: TRBJ2-7
CDR3aa: CASSELRPYEQYF

v_gene: TRBV6-1
j_gene: TRBJ2-7
CDR3aa: CASSEVTGVQYEQYF

v_gene: TRBV2
j_gene: TRBJ1-1
CDR3aa: CASSVVVNTEAFF

v_gene: TRBV19
j_gene: TRBJ2-7
CDR3aa: CASSSPGTSGGYEQYF

v_gene: TRBV5-1
j_gene: TRBJ1-1
CDR3aa: CASSSAGNTEAFF

v_gene: TRBV27
j_gene: TRBJ1-3
CDR3aa: CASSSRGQGTSGNTIYF

v_gene: TRBV25-1
j_gene: TRBJ1-1
CDR3aa: CASSAGGSTEAFF

v_gene: TRBV10-3
j_gene: TRBJ1-3
CDR3aa: CAIEKQGSSGNTIYF

v_gene: TRBV5-1
j_gene: TRBJ2-7
CDR3aa: CASSKSNREFTYEQYF

v_gene: TRBV11-2
j_gene: TRBJ1-1
CDR3aa: CASSTGGRLNTEAFF

v_gene: TRBV5-6
j_gene: TRBJ2-3
CDR3aa: CASSSVGRTPNTQYF

v_gene: TRBV7-2
j_gene: TRBJ2-3
CDR3aa: CASSPLKGGGTQYF

v_gene: TRBV10-3
j_gene: TRBJ2-7
CDR3aa: CAIRGLAGYEQYF

v_gene: TRBV6-1
j_gene: TRBJ2-5
CDR3aa: CASSERAGSQETQYF

v_gene: TRBV6-5
j_gene: TRBJ2-7
CDR3aa: CASSSPGQTYEQYF

v_gene: TRBV4-1
j_gene: TRBJ2-3
CDR3aa: CASSQDPVGADTQYF

v_gene: TRBV6-5
j_gene: TRBJ2-3
CDR3aa: CASSYSFRVSDTQYF

v_gene: TRBV9
j_gene: TRBJ2-2
CDR3aa: CASSPARGALNTGELFF

v_gene: TRBV7-9
j_gene: TRBJ1-4
CDR3aa: CASSLRGHEGKLFF

v_gene: TRBV6-6
j_gene: TRBJ1-2
CDR3aa: CASTPGENYGYTF

v_gene: TRBV19
j_gene: TRBJ2-5
CDR3aa: CASSMTGAPETQYF

v_gene: TRBV2
j_gene: TRBJ2-5
CDR3aa: CASSVPTPSQETQYF

v_gene: TRBV10-3
j_gene: TRBJ2-3
CDR3aa: CAISEVSGGVDTQYF

v_gene: TRBV4-1
j_gene: TRBJ2-2
CDR3aa: CASSQITPRTGNTGELFF

v_gene: TRBV18
j_gene: TRBJ1-2
CDR3aa: CASSLRQTIDPNYGYTF

v_gene: TRBV7-7
j_gene: TRBJ2-2
CDR3aa: CASSFPQNTGELFF

v_gene: TRBV7-9
j_gene: TRBJ1-2
CDR3aa: CASSFMGQGTYGYTF

v_gene: TRBV16
j_gene: TRBJ2-4
CDR3aa: CASSQSTGNIQYF

v_gene: TRBV13
j_gene: TRBJ1-1
CDR3aa: CASSGATEAFF

v_gene: TRBV15
j_gene: TRBJ2-5
CDR3aa: CATSRTASGKETQYF

v_gene: TRBV6-5
j_gene: TRBJ2-2
CDR3aa: CASITGLGDTGELFF

v_gene: TRBV5-1
j_gene: TRBJ2-5
CDR3aa: CASSLGQQETQYF

v_gene: TRBV2
j_gene: TRBJ2-7
CDR3aa: CAGHSGTVGFTSRGFSF